The 4 T cell receptor beta chains reported below all come from one sample, sequenced in a study of cytomegalovirus exposure and HLA in healthy donors. The PCR had 60 Vbeta and 13 Jbeta primers. The protocol was immunoSEQ multiplex PCR, while the TCRdb copy is restricted to in-frame clones and leaves out a portion. This sample contains 130,000 to 150,000 clones. Sequenced: PBMCs. The receptor set was obtained from a middle-aged man in good health and CMV-seronegative.

The chain links TRBV21-1 to TRBJ2-7; the table names TRBD1, a call not compared with the DNA. TRBV21-1 is a pseudogene segment. This CDR3 contains 16 residues. CDR3 nucleotide sequence: TGTGCCAGCAGCAAAGGTGAGGACAGGGGGCTGTACGAGCAGTACTTC. Protein: CASSKGEDRGLYEQYF.

CDR3 residues: CASTGTEHNYGYTF. The DNA of the CDR3 is TGTGCCAGCACTGGGACAGAGCATAACTATGGCTACACCTTC. The V gene is TRBV5-4, the J gene TRBJ1-2, with 7 bases identical to TRBD1. The CDR3 consists of 14 residues. V dropped 6 bases and J dropped 1; count of bases not matched to a gene: 6. Germline CDR1 and CDR2: SGHNT and YYREEE (reference sequence).

The chain recombines TRBV12-5 with TRBJ2-7; TRBD2 agrees at 8 bases. This CDR3 is 13 amino acids long. Trimming at V came to 6 bases and at J to 2 bases, leaving 3 bases not matched to a gene. Germline loops: CDR1 LGHNT, CDR2 FRNRAP. In nucleotides, the CDR3 is TGTGCTAGTGGCCGGGGGGGGCCCTACGAGCAGTACTTC. Translated: CASGRGGPYEQYF.

The chain recombines TRBV28 with TRBJ2-5; 8 bases map to TRBD2. Trimming at V came to 6 bases and at J to 7 bases, leaving 7 bases not matched to a gene. From germline, CDR1 is MDHEN and CDR2 SYDVKM. This CDR3 has 13 amino acids. The CDR3 loop reads CASSRRGAGTQYF. Here the CDR3 DNA reads TGTGCCAGCAGCCGGCGGGGGGCGGGGACCCAGTACTTC.